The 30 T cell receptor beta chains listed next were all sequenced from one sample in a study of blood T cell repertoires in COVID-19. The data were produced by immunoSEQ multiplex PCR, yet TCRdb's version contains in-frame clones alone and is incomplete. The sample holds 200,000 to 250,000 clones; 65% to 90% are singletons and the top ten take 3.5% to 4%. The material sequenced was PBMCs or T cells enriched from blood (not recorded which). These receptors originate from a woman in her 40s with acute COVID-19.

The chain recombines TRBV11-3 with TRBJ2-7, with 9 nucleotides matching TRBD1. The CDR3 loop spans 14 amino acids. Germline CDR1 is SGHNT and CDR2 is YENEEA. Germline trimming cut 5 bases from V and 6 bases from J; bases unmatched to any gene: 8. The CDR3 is CASSATGGRGEQYF. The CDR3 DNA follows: TGTGCCAGCAGCGCCACAGGGGGCCGAGGCGAGCAGTACTTC. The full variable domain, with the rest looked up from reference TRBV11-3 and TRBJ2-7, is EAGVVQSPRYKIIEKKQPVAFWCNPISGHNTLYWYLQNLGQGPELLIRYENEEAVDDSQLPKDRFSAERLKGVDSTLKIQPAELGDSAVYLCASSATGGRGEQYFGPGTRLTVT.

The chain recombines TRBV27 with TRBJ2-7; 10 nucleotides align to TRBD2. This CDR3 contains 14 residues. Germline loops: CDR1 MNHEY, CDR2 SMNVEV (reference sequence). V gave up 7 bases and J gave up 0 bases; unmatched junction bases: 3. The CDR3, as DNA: TGTGCCAGCAAGCGGGAGGGGGGCTCCTACGAGCAGTACTTC. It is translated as CASKREGGSYEQYF.

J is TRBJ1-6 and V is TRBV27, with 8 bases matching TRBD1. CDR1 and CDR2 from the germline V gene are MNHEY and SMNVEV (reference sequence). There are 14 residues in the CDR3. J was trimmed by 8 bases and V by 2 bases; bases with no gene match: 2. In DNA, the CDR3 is TGTGCCAGCAGTTTAAGACAGGGGTATTCACCCCTCCACTTT. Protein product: CASSLRQGYSPLHF.

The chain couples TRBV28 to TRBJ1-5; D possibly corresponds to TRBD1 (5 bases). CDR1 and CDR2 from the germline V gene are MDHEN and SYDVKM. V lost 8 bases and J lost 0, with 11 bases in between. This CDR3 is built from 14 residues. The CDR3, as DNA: TGTGCCAGCGCGGACATCGATAGCAATCAGCCCCAGCATTTT. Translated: CASADIDSNQPQHF.

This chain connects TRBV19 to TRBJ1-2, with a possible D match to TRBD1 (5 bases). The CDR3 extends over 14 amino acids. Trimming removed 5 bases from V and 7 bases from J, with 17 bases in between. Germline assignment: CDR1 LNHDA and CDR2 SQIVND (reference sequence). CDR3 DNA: TGTGCCAGTAGTCCCTGGGGCGAAGGGTCTGGCTACACCTTC. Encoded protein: CASSPWGEGSGYTF.

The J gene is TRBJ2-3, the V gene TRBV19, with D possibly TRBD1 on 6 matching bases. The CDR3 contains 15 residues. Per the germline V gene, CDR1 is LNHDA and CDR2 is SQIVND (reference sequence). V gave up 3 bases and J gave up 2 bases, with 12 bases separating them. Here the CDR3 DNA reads TGTGCCAGTAGTATGATACAGGGAACCACAGATACGCAGTATTTT. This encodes CASSMIQGTTDTQYF.

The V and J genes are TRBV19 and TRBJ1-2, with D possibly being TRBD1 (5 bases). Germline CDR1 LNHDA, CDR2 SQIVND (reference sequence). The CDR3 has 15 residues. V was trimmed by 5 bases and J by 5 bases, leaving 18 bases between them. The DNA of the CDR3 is TGTGCCAGTAGTTCTCAGTCGGGGGGAGGGTATGGCTACACCTTC. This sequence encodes CASSSQSGGGYGYTF.

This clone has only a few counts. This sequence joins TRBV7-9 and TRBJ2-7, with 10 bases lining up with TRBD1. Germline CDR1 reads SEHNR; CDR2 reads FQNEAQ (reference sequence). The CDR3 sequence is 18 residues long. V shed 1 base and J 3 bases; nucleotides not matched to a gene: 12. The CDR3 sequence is CASSLVSLRDRGVYEQYF. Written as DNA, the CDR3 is TGTGCCAGCAGCTTAGTATCGCTTCGGGACAGGGGTGTCTACGAGCAGTACTTC.

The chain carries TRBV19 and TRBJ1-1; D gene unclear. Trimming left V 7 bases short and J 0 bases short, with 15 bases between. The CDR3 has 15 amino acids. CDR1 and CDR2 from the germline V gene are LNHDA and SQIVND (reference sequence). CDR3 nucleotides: TGTGCCAGTACCTCTCCTGGCGGGATGAACACTGAAGCTTTCTTT. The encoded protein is CASTSPGGMNTEAFF.

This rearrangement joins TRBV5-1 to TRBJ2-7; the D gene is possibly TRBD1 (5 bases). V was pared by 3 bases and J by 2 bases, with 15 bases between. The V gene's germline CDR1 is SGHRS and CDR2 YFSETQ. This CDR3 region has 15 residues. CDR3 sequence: CASSYTAGKAYEQYF. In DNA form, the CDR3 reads TGCGCCAGCAGCTATACAGCAGGGAAGGCCTACGAGCAGTACTTC.

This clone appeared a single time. CDR3 nucleotides: TGTGCCAGTAGCTGGACAGGGGCCATCGGCACAGATACGCAGTATTTT. This sequence encodes CASSWTGAIGTDTQYF. The chain uses TRBV19 and TRBJ2-3; 9 positions match TRBD1. Germline assignment: CDR1 LNHDA and CDR2 SQIVND (reference sequence). The V and J ends lost 6 bases and 1 base, in that order; junction bases with no gene match: 8. The CDR3 covers 16 residues.

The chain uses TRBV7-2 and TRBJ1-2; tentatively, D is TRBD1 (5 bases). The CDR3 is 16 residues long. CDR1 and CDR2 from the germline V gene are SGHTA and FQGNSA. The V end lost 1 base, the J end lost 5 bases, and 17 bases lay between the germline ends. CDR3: CASSLGRVGVGYGYTF. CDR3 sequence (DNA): TGTGCCAGCAGCTTAGGGAGGGTGGGGGTAGGGTATGGCTACACCTTC.

CDR3 bases: TGCGCCAGCAGCCCTACAGTGCGCTCTGGGGCCAACGTCCTGACTTTC. Its protein product is CASSPTVRSGANVLTF. The chain recombines TRBV5-1 with TRBJ2-6; D gene uncertain. Trimming removed 4 bases from V and 0 bases from J, with 11 bases in between. Germline assignment: CDR1 SGHRS and CDR2 YFSETQ. The CDR3 contains 16 residues.

The CDR3 region is CASSLARPGETQYF. The CDR3 coding sequence is TGCGCCAGCAGCTTGGCTCGCCCGGGGGAGACCCAGTACTTC. The chain joins TRBV5-1 to TRBJ2-5; the D gene is possibly TRBD2 (5 bases). The V end was cut by 0 bases, the J end by 5 bases, with 11 bases between. This CDR3 has 14 residues. Germline assignment: CDR1 SGHRS and CDR2 YFSETQ.

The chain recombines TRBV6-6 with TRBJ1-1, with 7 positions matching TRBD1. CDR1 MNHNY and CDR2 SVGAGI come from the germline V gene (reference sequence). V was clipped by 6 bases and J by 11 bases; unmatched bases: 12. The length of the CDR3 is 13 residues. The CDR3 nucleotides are TGTGCCAGCAGCCTCCGGGAGGGGGCGAGGGCTTTCTTT. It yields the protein CASSLREGARAFF.

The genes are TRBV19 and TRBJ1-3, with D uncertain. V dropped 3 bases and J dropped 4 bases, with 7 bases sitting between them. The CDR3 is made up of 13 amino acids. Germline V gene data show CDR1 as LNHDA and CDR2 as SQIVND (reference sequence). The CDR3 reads CASSIREGNTIYF. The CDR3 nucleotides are TGTGCCAGTAGTATCCGAGAAGGAAACACCATATATTTT.

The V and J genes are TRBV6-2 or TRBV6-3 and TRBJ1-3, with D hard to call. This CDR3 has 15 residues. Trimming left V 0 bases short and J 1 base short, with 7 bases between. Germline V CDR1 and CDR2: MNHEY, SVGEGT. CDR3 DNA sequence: TGTGCCAGCAGTTACTCCACGGGGTCTGGAAACACCATATATTTT. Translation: CASSYSTGSGNTIYF.

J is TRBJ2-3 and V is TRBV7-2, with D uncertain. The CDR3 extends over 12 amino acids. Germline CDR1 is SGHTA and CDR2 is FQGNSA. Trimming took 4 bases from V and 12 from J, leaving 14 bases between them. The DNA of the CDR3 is TGTGCCAGCAGCTCCGGATCGTTAGCTCAGTATTTT. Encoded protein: CASSSGSLAQYF.

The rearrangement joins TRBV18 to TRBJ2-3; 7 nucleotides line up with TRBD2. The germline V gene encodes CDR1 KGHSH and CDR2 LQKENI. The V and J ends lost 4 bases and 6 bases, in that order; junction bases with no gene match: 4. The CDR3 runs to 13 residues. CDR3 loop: CASSHPGRDTQYF. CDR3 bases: TGTGCCAGCTCACACCCCGGGAGGGATACGCAGTATTTT.

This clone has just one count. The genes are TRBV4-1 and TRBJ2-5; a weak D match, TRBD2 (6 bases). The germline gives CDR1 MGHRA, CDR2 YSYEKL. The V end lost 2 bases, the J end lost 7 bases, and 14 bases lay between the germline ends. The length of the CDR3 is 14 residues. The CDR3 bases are TGCGCCAGCAGCCAAAACTTGGGGGGAGGGACCCAGTACTTC. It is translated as CASSQNLGGGTQYF.

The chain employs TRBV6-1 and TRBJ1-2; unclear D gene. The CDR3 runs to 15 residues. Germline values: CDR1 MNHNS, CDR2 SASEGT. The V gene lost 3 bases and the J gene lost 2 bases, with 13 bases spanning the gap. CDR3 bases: TGTGCCAGCAGTGACCATGAGAGGTGGAACTATGGCTACACCTTC. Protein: CASSDHERWNYGYTF.

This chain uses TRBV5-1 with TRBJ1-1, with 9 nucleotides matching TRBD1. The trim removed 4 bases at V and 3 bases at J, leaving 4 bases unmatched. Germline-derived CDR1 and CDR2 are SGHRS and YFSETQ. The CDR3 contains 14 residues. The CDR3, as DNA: TGCGCCAGCAGCCGGACAGGGGCTTACACTGAAGCTTTCTTT. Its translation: CASSRTGAYTEAFF.

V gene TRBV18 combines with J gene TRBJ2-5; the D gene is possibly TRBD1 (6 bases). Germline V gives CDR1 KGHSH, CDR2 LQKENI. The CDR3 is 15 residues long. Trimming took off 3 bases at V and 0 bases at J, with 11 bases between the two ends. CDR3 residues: CASSPGRGNQETQYF. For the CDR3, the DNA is TGTGCCAGCTCACCGGGCAGGGGAAACCAAGAGACCCAGTACTTC.

DNA of the CDR3: TGTGCCAGCAGTGCCCCCGGGAGGCGCGGCACAGATACGCAGTATTTT. Amino acid sequence: CASSAPGRRGTDTQYF. The genes are TRBV6-6 and TRBJ2-3, with 7 bases fitting TRBD2. The CDR3 contains 16 residues. The germline CDR1 and CDR2 sequences are MNHNY and SVGAGI (reference sequence). Trimming at V came to 5 bases and at J to 1 base, leaving 9 bases not matched to a gene.

This CDR3 is CASSRPGTSHVLTF. In DNA, the CDR3 is TGTGCCAGCAGCCGACCCGGGACTAGTCACGTCCTGACTTTC. The chain recombines TRBV14 with TRBJ2-6; 8 nucleotides agree with TRBD2. V was clipped by 4 bases and J by 11 bases; unmatched bases: 7. Germline CDR1 and CDR2: SGHDN and FVKESK. CDR3 length: 14 amino acids.

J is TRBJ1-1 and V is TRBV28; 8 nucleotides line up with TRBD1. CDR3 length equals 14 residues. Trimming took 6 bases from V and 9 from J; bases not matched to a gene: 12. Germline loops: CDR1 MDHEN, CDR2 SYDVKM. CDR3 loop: CASSPGQVGQKAFF. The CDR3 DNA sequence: TGTGCCAGCAGCCCGGGACAGGTCGGGCAGAAAGCTTTCTTT.

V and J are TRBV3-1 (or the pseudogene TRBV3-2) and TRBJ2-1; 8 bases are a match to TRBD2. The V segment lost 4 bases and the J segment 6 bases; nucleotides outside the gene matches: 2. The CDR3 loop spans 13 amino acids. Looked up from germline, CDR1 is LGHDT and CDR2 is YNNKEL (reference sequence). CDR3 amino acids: CASSLAGRNEQFF. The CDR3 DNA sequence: TGTGCCAGCAGCCTAGCGGGACGCAATGAGCAGTTCTTC.

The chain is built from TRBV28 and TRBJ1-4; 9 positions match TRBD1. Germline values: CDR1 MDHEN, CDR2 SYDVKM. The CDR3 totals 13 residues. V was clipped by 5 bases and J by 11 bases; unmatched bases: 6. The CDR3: CASSLRDRAKLFF. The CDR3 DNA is TGTGCCAGCAGTCTCCGGGACAGGGCCAAACTGTTTTTT.

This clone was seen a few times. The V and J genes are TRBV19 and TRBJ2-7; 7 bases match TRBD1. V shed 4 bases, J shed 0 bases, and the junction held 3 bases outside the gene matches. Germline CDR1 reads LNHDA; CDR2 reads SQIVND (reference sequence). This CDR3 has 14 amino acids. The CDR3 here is CASSRDRLSYEQYF. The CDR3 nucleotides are TGTGCCAGTAGTAGGGACAGACTCTCCTACGAGCAGTACTTC.

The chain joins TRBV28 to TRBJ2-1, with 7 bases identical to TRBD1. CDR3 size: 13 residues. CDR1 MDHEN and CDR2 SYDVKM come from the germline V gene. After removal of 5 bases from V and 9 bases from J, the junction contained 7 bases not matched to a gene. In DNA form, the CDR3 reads TGTGCCAGCAGTACGCCCTACAGGGGTGAGCAGTTCTTC. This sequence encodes CASSTPYRGEQFF.